This record covers a single T cell receptor (beta chain). Its antigen is unknown. From germline, CDR1 is GTSNPN and CDR2 SVGIG (reference sequence). CDR3 size: 15 residues. V shed 2 bases and J shed 0 bases, with 11 bases lying between them. The data belong to a study of cytotoxic CD8 clonotypes in ibrutinib-treated CLL. As for the study in general: Researchers reported ten to eleven relapsed/refractory and some 14 treatment-naive patients, around 17 of them IGHV unmutated. Findings of the study overall: Public clonotypes, an uncommon group, contracted or remained stable on treatment.

The protocol was immunoSEQ multiplex PCR, while the TCRdb copy is restricted to in-frame clones and leaves out a portion. Among about 140,000 clones listed, more than 70% were seen once. This TCR derives from a human donor with chronic lymphocytic leukemia. This specimen was PBMCs, taken after 36 months of ibrutinib treatment. This rearrangement joins TRBV30 to TRBJ1-3, with D possibly matching TRBD1 (6 bases). CDR3 DNA sequence: TGTGCCTGGAGTCCAACAGGGAGCTCTGGAAACACCATATATTTT. Its protein is CAWSPTGSSGNTIYF.